This T cell receptor beta chain was sequenced in a study of blood T cell repertoires in COVID-19 (dated by TCRdb to between 2020 and 2021). Turning to the overall study: The collaborator samples originated in the United States, Italy and Spain and spanned the acute and convalescent phases of COVID-19. The material from the prospective study consisted of cDNA or gDNA derived from T cells, B-cell-depleted T cells, or PBMCs. Deeply sampled blood TCRbeta repertoires from subjects exposed to, actively infected with, or recovered from COVID-19 were included in the dataset. The repertoires were released in a freely available public database meant as a resource for research on the immune response to SARS-CoV-2. The samples were drawn from the first 160 participants of the ongoing ImmuneRACE study and from about 1,200 subjects provided by 6 global collaborators. A de-identified subject ID, COVID-19 status, age in years and sex were almost always included in the sample metadata. Where HLA class I and class II types were available, the types were taken from metadata supplied by the sample provider, not from assay-based typing. Summary of the overall study and its limitations: How much clinical and demographic metadata was included differed by source and by participant, and the metadata was provided uncurated.

TCRbeta CDR3 regions were amplified from genomic DNA by means of the immunoSEQ Assay, a bias-controlled multiplex PCR. The authors processed their data as follows. Nucleated cell counts per sample were estimated from amplification of reference gene primers within the assay. To quantify the absolute abundance of each unique TCRbeta CDR3 rearrangement, sequence reads were collapsed and filtered. For each sample, productive Simpson clonality was calculated by taking the square root of Simpson's diversity index across productive rearrangements. Imported from immuneACCESS, the table was reduced by TCRdb to in-frame sequences with V and J called. These copies leave out some clones; in studies compared against another copy, an unresolved V gene accounts for under half, and the cause of the remainder is not known. The V and J calls and clone size are taken from that table; D and trimming were inferred from the DNA. For this sample there are 150,000 to 200,000 clones; roughly 80% appear just once. The biggest ten clones account for around 6.3% of the sample.

A remark on this clone: What this receptor recognizes is not known. There are no base qualities to consult, and no much larger clone falls within one base.

The collaborating institutions used their own protocols to collect whole blood in K2EDTA tubes. For TCRbeta analysis, collaborator samples were shipped as frozen whole blood, as isolated PBMCs, or as DNA extracted from either sample type. V drops 4 bases and J drops 3 bases, leaving 6 bases in between. Taken from cysteine to phenylalanine, the CDR3 has 13 residues. CDR3 DNA only is kept here, 39 bases in frame from base 1. Sequences LNHDA (CDR1) and SQIVND (CDR2) are obtained from the germline V gene (reference sequence). This TCR came from a woman in her thirties or forties with acute or convalescent COVID-19. Sequenced input: peripheral blood. The chain is made from TRBV19 and TRBJ2-2; too little of a D gene remains to name it. The CDR3 loop reads CASSTQYTGELFF. The nucleotides are TGTGCCAGTAGTACCCAGTACACCGGGGAGCTGTTTTTT.